Below, one TCR beta chain is given with its context. The antigen is not known. This specimen comes from a study of T-cell reconstitution after alpha-beta-depleted transplantation in children. CDR1 and CDR2 from the germline V gene are MNHEY and SVGAGI. Trimming cost V 2 bases and J 0 bases, with 12 bases left between them. The CDR3 runs 16 residues. Unique molecular identifiers were incorporated into the prepared TCRbeta library. TCRdb reprocessed the PCR reads with MiXCR, giving one entry per CDR3 protein. This table holds about 600,000 distinct CDR3 sequences, under 25% found once. Study-wide points: Several hundred rapidly expanded clones from non-depleted graft cells reportedly supplied alpha-beta T cells about two months post-transplant. At one year after transplant, newly produced T cells mostly accounted for T-cell counts and diversity. Some patients' high day-60 TCRbeta diversity was traced to surviving recipient T cells and thymic progenitors.

The origin of this receptor is a boy in the first two years of life who had a stem cell transplant for acute myeloid leukemia, so the T cells may come from the graft donor. The sample consisted of PBMCs, mostly from graft donor cells, taken 360 days after TCRalphabeta/CD19-depleted stem cell transplant. V is TRBV6-5 and J is TRBJ2-3; D may be TRBD1 (6 bases). This CDR3 reads CASSYPQGPSTDTQYF. The CDR3 coding sequence is TGTGCCAGCAGTTACCCCCAGGGGCCTAGCACAGATACGCAGTATTTT.